These T cell receptor beta chains were read from a single sample in a study of shared T cell receptors in the human thymus. The table came from immunoSEQ multiplex PCR; TCRdb's copy has only in-frame clones and leaves some out. The sample comprises 500,000 to 850,000 clones, about 89% of which are singletons, and over 0.008% rests with the top ten. These records were also assigned to another study, of human thymus T cells.

Source material: thymocytes. These receptors all come from a boy under three years old with a congenital heart defect. Both conserved end residues are trimmed from each CDR3.

ASSPIQPGDEAF TRBJ1-1 TRBV13
ASSLRSGSTDTQY TRBJ2-3 TRBV28
SASWSEQF TRBJ2-1 TRBV20-1
ASSGTGPNQPQH TRBJ1-5 TRBV19
ATSGPLAAIYQETQY TRBJ2-5 TRBV15
ASSTTPQGSGANVLT TRBJ2-6 TRBV19
ASSFHRDRQALIRTDTQY TRBJ2-3 TRBV28
ASSQALLAGVPLHNEQF TRBJ2-1 TRBV14
ASSQDTGVQPGELF TRBJ2-2 TRBV4-3
ASSHPRGPESSYEQY TRBJ2-7 TRBV4-1
ASSTSTGDTQY TRBJ2-3 TRBV9
ASSPNMRNRSLGYGYT TRBJ1-2 TRBV18
ASSQVRRGEKLF TRBJ1-4 TRBV4-3